The 31 T cell receptor beta chains below all came from one sample that was sequenced in a study of TIL therapy for anti-PD-1-resistant metastatic lung cancer. Documented time point: pre-treatment sample, taken before nivolumab and TIL therapy. Sequencing used immunoSEQ v3. The table came from immunoSEQ multiplex PCR; TCRdb's copy has only in-frame clones and leaves some out. The sample carries about 52,000 clones, roughly 85% recorded once. Sequenced material: blood, taken at baseline. The source is a woman aged 30 to 85 with non-small cell lung cancer.

The chain is built from TRBV28 and TRBJ1-5; D gene uncertain. Trimming took 6 bases from V and 9 from J, leaving 12 bases between them. This CDR3 is 12 amino acids long. Germline V gene data show CDR1 as MDHEN and CDR2 as SYDVKM. CDR3 amino acids: CASSSIQVPQHF. In DNA, the CDR3 is TGTGCCAGCAGCTCAATTCAAGTGCCCCAGCATTTT. Combining the CDR3 with reference TRBV28 and TRBJ1-5 gives the whole variable domain DVKVTQSSRYLVKRTGEKVFLECVQDMDHENMFWYRQDPGLGLRLIYFSYDVKMKEKGDIPEGYSVSREKKERFSLILESASTNQTSMYLCASSSIQVPQHFGDGTRLSIL.

The V gene is TRBV5-4, the J gene TRBJ1-3, with no clear D. Germline CDR1 reads SGHNT; CDR2 reads YYREEE (reference sequence). CDR3 length: 13 amino acids. V lost 6 bases and J lost 2, with 9 bases in between. In DNA, the CDR3 is TGTGCCAGCACCCTCCCCCCTGGAAACACCATATATTTT. Translating gives CASTLPPGNTIYF.

The J gene is TRBJ1-1, the V gene TRBV5-6, with 9 bases identical to TRBD1. V lost 2 bases to trimming and J lost 4 bases; unmatched junction nucleotides: 6. The germline gives CDR1 SGHDT, CDR2 YYEEEE. CDR3 length: 15 amino acids. The CDR3 region has the DNA TGTGCCAGCAGCTTTACAGGGGGCCTAGTCACTGAAGCTTTCTTT. Encoded protein: CASSFTGGLVTEAFF.

The gene calls are TRBV5-8 and TRBJ2-3, with 15 positions matching TRBD2. Losses at the gene ends were 3 bases for V and 1 base for J; bases not matched to a gene: 6. The germline CDR1 and CDR2 sequences are SGHTS and YDEGEE. This CDR3 has 18 residues. DNA of the CDR3: TGTGCCAGCAGCTCGCAAAGGACTAGCGGGGGGGGCACAGATACGCAGTATTTT. As protein: CASSSQRTSGGGTDTQYF. The whole variable domain, filled in from reference TRBV5-8 and TRBJ2-3, reads EAGVTQSPTHLIKTRGQQATLRCSPISGHTSVYWYQQALGLGLQFLLWYDEGEERNRGNFPPRFSGRQFPNYSSELNVNALELEDSALYLCASSSQRTSGGGTDTQYFGPGTRLTVL.

The chain combines TRBV4-3 with TRBJ1-2, with 7 bases that match TRBD1. From germline, CDR1 is LGHNA and CDR2 YSLEER. Trimming cost V 1 base and J 6 bases; bases outside gene matches: 2. The CDR3 totals 13 residues. The DNA for the CDR3 is TGCGCCAGCAGCCAAGTAAGGGGGCATGGCTACACCTTC. Translating it yields CASSQVRGHGYTF.

The chain combines TRBV10-3 with TRBJ2-7, with 8 bases lining up with TRBD2. The CDR3 loop spans 16 amino acids. Germline V gene data show CDR1 as ENHRY and CDR2 as SYGVKD. J was trimmed by 2 bases and V by 4 bases; bases with no gene match: 10. CDR3 amino acids: CAISAIIAGGAYEQYF. In DNA form, the CDR3 reads TGTGCCATCAGTGCCATAATTGCGGGAGGAGCCTACGAGCAGTACTTC.

The rearrangement links TRBV6-5 to TRBJ1-1; tentatively, D is TRBD1 (6 bases). CDR3 length: 13 amino acids. Germline V lookup: CDR1 MNHEY, CDR2 SVGAGI. The V gene lost 6 bases and the J gene lost 4 bases, with 12 bases spanning the gap. The CDR3 here is CASRLQGSTEAFF. The CDR3 DNA reads as TGTGCCAGCAGACTACAGGGAAGCACTGAAGCTTTCTTT.

The chain uses TRBV27 and TRBJ1-6; D is perhaps TRBD1 (5 bases). V was clipped by 8 bases and J by 7 bases, with 27 bases between them. Germline V gene lookup returns CDR1 MNHEY and CDR2 SMNVEV (reference sequence). The CDR3 consists of 18 residues. The DNA of the CDR3 is TGTGCCAGCTATTTCCGGGGACCACAAATGGCGGGGAATTCACCCCTCCACTTT. Translating gives CASYFRGPQMAGNSPLHF.

This clone was recorded once. The chain links TRBV4-1 to TRBJ1-2; 10 bases agree with TRBD1. In germline, CDR1 is MGHRA, CDR2 YSYEKL. CDR3 length: 16 residues. Losses at the gene ends were 2 bases for V and 4 bases for J; bases not matched to a gene: 7. The CDR3 protein is CASSQPLDRGGYGYTF. The DNA of the CDR3 is TGCGCCAGCAGCCAACCCTTGGACAGGGGGGGCTATGGCTACACCTTC.

This chain links TRBV5-5 with TRBJ2-1; TRBD2 matches at 14 bases. The ends lost 4 bases at V and 9 bases at J; junction bases unmatched: 3. CDR3 length equals 14 residues. CDR1 SGHKS and CDR2 YYEKEE come from the germline V gene (reference sequence). Written as DNA, the CDR3 is TGTGCCAGCAGCACTGGACTAGCGGGGGGTGAGCAGTTCTTC. Translating gives CASSTGLAGGEQFF.

The chain uses TRBV6-5 and TRBJ2-1; D not resolved. The CDR3 extends over 15 amino acids. Trimming removed 0 bases from V and 5 bases from J, with 11 bases in between. Germline V CDR1 and CDR2: MNHEY, SVGAGI. Here the CDR3 reads CASSYSPDSDNEQFF. DNA for the CDR3: TGTGCCAGCAGTTACTCCCCCGATTCCGACAATGAGCAGTTCTTC.

The rearrangement uses TRBV5-4 and TRBJ2-7; TRBD1 might be the D (5 bases). The V gene's germline CDR1 is SGHNT and CDR2 YYREEE (reference sequence). This CDR3 is built from 15 residues. The germline V and J ends were trimmed by 3 bases and 1 base, with 14 bases remaining between them. The CDR3 region is CASSWGQGASYEQYF. CDR3 in DNA: TGTGCCAGCAGCTGGGGCCAAGGGGCGTCCTACGAGCAGTACTTC.

The gene calls are TRBV10-1 and TRBJ1-1; D perhaps matches TRBD1 (6 bases). The CDR3 is 13 amino acids. Deletions cut 6 bases from V and 2 bases from J, with 10 bases between. The germline V gene has CDR1 WNHNN and CDR2 SYGVQD (reference sequence). Here the CDR3 reads CASRYRANTEAFF. For the CDR3, the DNA is TGCGCCAGCAGATACAGGGCCAACACTGAAGCTTTCTTT.

The rearrangement links TRBV10-3 to TRBJ2-3; TRBD2 aligns across 8 bases. CDR3 length equals 16 residues. The trim removed 3 bases at V and 3 bases at J, leaving 8 bases unmatched. Per germline, CDR1 ENHRY and CDR2 SYGVKD. CDR3 coding DNA: TGTGCCATCAGTGAAATAGAGGGACTAGTAACAGATACGCAGTATTTT. This gives the protein CAISEIEGLVTDTQYF.

J is TRBJ1-2 and V is TRBV6-1, with D uncertain. CDR1 MNHNS and CDR2 SASEGT come from the germline V gene. CDR3 length: 14 residues. V lost 4 bases and J 8 bases, leaving 17 bases between the germline ends. CDR3 region: CASSVPEVGRGYTF. The CDR3 region has the DNA TGTGCCAGCAGTGTTCCCGAGGTCGGGCGAGGCTACACCTTC.

This chain uses TRBV28 with TRBJ1-4, with a possible D match to TRBD1 (6 bases). V lost 3 bases and J 8 bases, leaving 13 bases between the germline ends. This CDR3 spans 14 amino acids. Germline V lookup: CDR1 MDHEN, CDR2 SYDVKM. The chain's CDR3 is CASSLTGPWEKLFF. For the CDR3, the DNA is TGTGCCAGCAGTTTGACAGGTCCGTGGGAAAAACTGTTTTTT.

The sample holds one count of this clone. This sequence joins TRBV5-1 and TRBJ2-5, with 7 bases fitting TRBD1. The J call may be faulty, since TRBJ2-7 better matches the DNA end. This CDR3 spans 13 amino acids. Germline V gene lookup returns CDR1 SGHRS and CDR2 YFSETQ. CDR3 residues: CASSYRGSNEQYF. CDR3 coding DNA: TGCGCCAGCAGCTACAGGGGATCAAACGAGCAGTACTTC.

The V call is TRBV2, the J call TRBJ1-2, with D unresolved. CDR3 length: 11 residues. Trimming shortened V by 7 bases and J by 7 bases, and 10 bases separated the two germline ends. Per germline, CDR1 SNHLY and CDR2 FYNNEI. This CDR3 reads CASTVRAGYTF. The CDR3 coding sequence is TGTGCCAGCACCGTAAGGGCTGGCTACACCTTC.

In this sample, this clone turned up a few times. The chain is built from TRBV5-1 and TRBJ2-7; no clear D. V shed 7 bases and J shed 0 bases, with 14 bases lying between them. Germline V gene data show CDR1 as SGHRS and CDR2 as YFSETQ. This CDR3 has 14 amino acids. Here the CDR3 DNA reads TGCGCCAGCGCGGAGACACTTTTCTCCTACGAGCAGTACTTC. It specifies CASAETLFSYEQYF.

The chain uses TRBV28 and TRBJ2-7; 13 bases line up with TRBD2. With V trimmed by 7 bases and J by 4 bases, 7 bases remained unmatched. The CDR3 spans 15 residues. Germline V CDR1 and CDR2: MDHEN, SYDVKM. CDR3 DNA: TGTGCCAGCACCACCGGACTAGCGGGAGTTTACGAGCAGTACTTC. It codes for CASTTGLAGVYEQYF. The full variable domain, in which reference TRBV28 and TRBJ2-7 provide the parts outside the CDR3, is DVKVTQSSRYLVKRTGEKVFLECVQDMDHENMFWYRQDPGLGLRLIYFSYDVKMKEKGDIPEGYSVSREKKERFSLILESASTNQTSMYLCASTTGLAGVYEQYFGPGTRLTVT.

V gene TRBV13 combines with J gene TRBJ1-1, with D possibly TRBD1 on 5 matching bases. This CDR3 has 14 residues. Per germline, CDR1 PRHDT and CDR2 FYEKMQ (reference sequence). V gave up 5 bases and J gave up 8 bases, with 18 bases separating them. CDR3 in amino acids: CASSPEKGPREAFF. The CDR3 DNA is TGTGCCAGCAGCCCGGAGAAGGGACCCCGCGAAGCTTTCTTT.

J is TRBJ2-4 and V is TRBV15; 7 nucleotides align to TRBD1. There are 16 residues in the CDR3. V lost 5 bases to trimming and J lost 3 bases; unmatched junction nucleotides: 10. Per the germline V gene, CDR1 is LNHNV and CDR2 is YYDKDF (reference sequence). This chain's CDR3 is CATSPTGVGGKNIQYF. CDR3 bases: TGTGCCACCAGCCCTACAGGGGTAGGTGGCAAAAACATTCAGTACTTC.

V and J are TRBV7-2 and TRBJ1-5; 9 positions agree with TRBD1. Germline CDR1 is SGHTA and CDR2 is FQGNSA. This CDR3 comprises 16 residues. The V gene end was trimmed by 5 bases and the J gene end by 0 bases; junction bases not matched to a gene: 5. CDR3 DNA: TGTGCCAGCAGCCCCCGGGACAGGGATAGCAATCAGCCCCAGCATTTT. As protein: CASSPRDRDSNQPQHF.

The chain joins TRBV6-1 to TRBJ2-7; TRBD1 matches at 7 bases. This CDR3 region has 15 residues. CDR1 and CDR2 from the germline V gene are MNHNS and SASEGT. J gave up 0 bases and V 3 bases, and 5 bases lay outside the gene matches. CDR3 bases: TGTGCCAGCAGTGATGGGACAGCGAACTCCTACGAGCAGTACTTC. It specifies CASSDGTANSYEQYF.

Sample share makes this clone medium-sized. The chain carries TRBV30 and TRBJ2-7; D perhaps matches TRBD2 (6 bases). Trimming pared 0 bases from V and 4 bases from J, leaving 13 bases between. The CDR3 sequence is 14 residues long. The germline V gene encodes CDR1 GTSNPN and CDR2 SVGIG (reference sequence). CDR3 nucleotides: TGTGCCTGGAGTGTATCCGGGGGTGGGTACGAGCAGTACTTC. It codes for CAWSVSGGGYEQYF.

The chain carries TRBV7-9 and TRBJ1-2, with TRBD1 as a possible D gene (5 bases). The germline gives CDR1 SEHNR, CDR2 FQNEAQ (reference sequence). The length of the CDR3 is 16 residues. The ends were cut back, 2 bases at V and 4 bases at J, with 17 bases in the middle. CDR3 nucleotide sequence: TGTGCCAGCAGCTTAACTTTTGGGGCCCGGGGCTATGGCTACACCTTC. This encodes CASSLTFGARGYGYTF.

J is TRBJ2-2 and V is TRBV5-7; D perhaps matches TRBD1 (5 bases). TRBV5-7 is given ORF status, its function remaining uncertain. V dropped 1 base and J dropped 1 base, with 8 bases sitting between them. This CDR3 is 15 amino acids long. CDR3 sequence: CASSLPGMNTGELFF. CDR3 nucleotide sequence: TGTGCCAGCAGCTTGCCAGGGATGAACACCGGGGAGCTGTTTTTT.

The V call is TRBV27, the J call TRBJ2-1; TRBD2 might be the D (6 bases). The CDR3 has 17 residues. The V end was cut by 5 bases, the J end by 3 bases, with 20 bases between. In germline, CDR1 is MNHEY, CDR2 SMNVEV (reference sequence). CDR3 bases: TGTGCCAGCAGTCTCTCCTTGACTAGGTCTCGCTACAATGAGCAGTTCTTC. This sequence encodes CASSLSLTRSRYNEQFF.

This clone has only one observation. The V gene is TRBV27, the J gene TRBJ1-1; TRBD1 agrees at 11 bases. Germline assignment: CDR1 MNHEY and CDR2 SMNVEV (reference sequence). V shed 5 bases, J shed 3 bases, and the junction held 8 bases outside the gene matches. The CDR3 loop spans 16 amino acids. In DNA form, the CDR3 reads TGTGCCAGCAGTGGGTGGACAGGGGGCTTGGACACTGAAGCTTTCTTT. Translation gives CASSGWTGGLDTEAFF.

The chain links TRBV27 to TRBJ2-7; D is possibly TRBD1 or TRBD2 (6 bases each). V shed 5 bases and J shed 4 bases, with 18 bases lying between them. The CDR3 runs to 15 residues. In germline, CDR1 is MNHEY, CDR2 SMNVEV (reference sequence). The CDR3, as DNA: TGTGCCAGCAGTGGATCGTCGGGGGCCTCTTACGAGCAGTACTTC. Translation gives CASSGSSGASYEQYF.

The chain recombines TRBV2 with TRBJ2-7; the D gene could be TRBD1 or TRBD2 (5 bases each). Germline V gene data show CDR1 as SNHLY and CDR2 as FYNNEI. V lost 8 bases and J lost 6, with 17 bases in between. The CDR3 runs to 13 residues. CDR3 nucleotides: TGTGCCAGCGGCAGACAGTTGGAGGCCGAGCAGTACTTC. It translates to CASGRQLEAEQYF.